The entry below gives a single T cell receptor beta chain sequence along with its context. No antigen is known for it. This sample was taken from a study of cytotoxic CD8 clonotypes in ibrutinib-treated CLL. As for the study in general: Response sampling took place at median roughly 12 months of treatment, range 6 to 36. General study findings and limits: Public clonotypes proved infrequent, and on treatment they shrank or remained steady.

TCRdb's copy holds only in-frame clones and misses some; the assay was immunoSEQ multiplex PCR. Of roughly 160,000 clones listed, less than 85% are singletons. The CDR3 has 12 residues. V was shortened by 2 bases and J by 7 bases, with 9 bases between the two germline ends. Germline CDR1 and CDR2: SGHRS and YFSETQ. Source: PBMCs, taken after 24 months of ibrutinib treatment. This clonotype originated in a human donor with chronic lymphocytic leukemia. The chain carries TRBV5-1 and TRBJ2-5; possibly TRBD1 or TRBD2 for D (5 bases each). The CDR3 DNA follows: TGCGCCAGCAGCTTAACTGGGGGGACCCAGTACTTC. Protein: CASSLTGGTQYF.